Below, one T cell receptor beta chain is given with its context. Here immunoSEQ multiplex PCR was the method, and the copy in TCRdb shows in-frame clones only, minus some. Of 250,000 to 350,000 clones in the sample, 90% were seen once. The CDR3 is 11 residues long. Germline CDR1 and CDR2: MDHEN and SYDVKM. The V gene end was trimmed by 8 bases and the J gene end by 7 bases; junction bases not matched to a gene: 3. The sample comes from a study of blood T cell repertoires in COVID-19. Turning to the study itself: Researchers got acute and convalescent COVID-19 samples from the United States, Italy and Spain.

In assigning cohorts, the study relied on participant-reported clinical history. This chain connects TRBV28 to TRBJ2-7, with 9 positions matching TRBD1. Sequencing used PBMCs or T cells enriched from blood (not recorded which). The TCR comes from a woman in her late teens or twenties with acute COVID-19. The CDR3 nucleotides are TGTGCCAGCCACAGGGGGCAGGAGCAGTACTTC. Amino acids: CASHRGQEQYF.